This T cell receptor beta chain was sequenced during a study of cytomegalovirus exposure and HLA in healthy donors. Across the whole study: The use of the same platform for the roughly 130 validation repertoires and the 550 to 850 first-cohort repertoires was reported by a later analysis.

V lost 5 bases, J lost 4 bases, and 5 bases stayed unmatched. The CDR3 extends over 13 amino acids. Looked up from germline, CDR1 is MNHEY and CDR2 is SMNVEV (reference sequence). Study-level results: The classifier reportedly diagnosed cytomegalovirus status with high sensitivity and specificity. TCR sequences were mostly rare, though some public TCRs occurred in many donors.

Worth noting for this clone: Its target is unknown.

Profiling relied on immunoSEQ multiplex PCR, and the TCRdb table lists in-frame clones only, not all of them. The data hold fewer than 300,000 clones, with 85% to 90% observed a single time. This sequence originates from a woman in her late teens or twenties in good health and CMV-seronegative. The chain combines TRBV27 with TRBJ2-7; 7 bases align to TRBD1. The sequencing input was PBMCs. CDR3 amino acids: CASSRDSLYEQYF. The DNA of the CDR3 is TGTGCCAGCAGTCGGGACAGTCTGTACGAGCAGTACTTC.